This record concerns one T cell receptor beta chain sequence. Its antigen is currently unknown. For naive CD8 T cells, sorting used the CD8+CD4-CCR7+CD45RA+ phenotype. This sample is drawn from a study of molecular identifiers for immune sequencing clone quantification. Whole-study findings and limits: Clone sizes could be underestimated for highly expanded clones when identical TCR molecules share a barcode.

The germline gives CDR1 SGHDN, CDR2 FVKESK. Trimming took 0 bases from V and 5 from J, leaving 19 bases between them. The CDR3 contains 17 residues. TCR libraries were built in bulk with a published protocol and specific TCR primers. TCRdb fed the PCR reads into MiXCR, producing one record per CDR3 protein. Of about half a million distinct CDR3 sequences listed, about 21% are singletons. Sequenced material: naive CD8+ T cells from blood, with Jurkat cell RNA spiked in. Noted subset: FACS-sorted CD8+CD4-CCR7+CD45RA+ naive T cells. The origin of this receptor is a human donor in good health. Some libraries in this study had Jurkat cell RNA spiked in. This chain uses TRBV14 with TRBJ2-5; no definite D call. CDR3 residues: CASSQDSSSLPGETQYF. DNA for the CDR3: TGTGCCAGCAGCCAAGATTCCTCGTCTCTGCCTGGCGAGACCCAGTACTTC.